A selection of T cell receptor beta chains follows, all from one sample in a study of blood T cells in healthy people across ages. TCRdb called the 5' RACE reads again in MiXCR, with one record for every CDR3 protein. The sample yields over 500,000 distinct CDR3 sequences, roughly half seen once. Sequenced material: blood. These receptors were collected from an elderly woman in good health. The CDR3 runs from the conserved cysteine through the conserved F or W. Fields, in order: V gene, D gene, J gene, clone size, CDR3 protein, CDR3 DNA. A D gene is named only where the DNA matches it firmly. Clone size, where shown, is once, few, many, or a class for clones that have expanded.

TRBV5-1	TRBD1	TRBJ1-2	-	CASGDRGRNYGYTF	TGCGCCAGCGGAGACAGGGGTCGAAACTATGGCTACACCTTC
TRBV20-1	-	TRBJ2-2	many	CSAPRVGELFF	TGCAGTGCCCCTAGGGTAGGGGAGCTGTTTTTT
TRBV7-8	TRBD1	TRBJ2-1	many	CASSLETGYNEQFF	TGTGCCAGCAGCTTAGAGACAGGGTACAATGAGCAGTTCTTC
TRBV5-1	-	TRBJ2-1	few	CASSSRPDNEQFF	TGCGCCAGCAGCTCCCGTCCCGACAATGAGCAGTTCTTC
TRBV9	-	TRBJ2-3	-	CASSVGTQLPGTDTQYF	TGTGCCAGCAGCGTAGGAACGCAGCTACCAGGCACAGATACGCAGTATTTT
TRBV7-2	TRBD1	TRBJ1-1	-	CASSRDRAGDTEAFF	TGTGCCAGCAGCCGAGACAGGGCGGGGGACACTGAAGCTTTCTTT
TRBV6-6	TRBD1	TRBJ1-2	few	CATVGQGNGYTF	TGTGCCACCGTCGGACAGGGTAATGGCTACACCTTC
TRBV29-1	TRBD2	TRBJ2-5	-	CSVEGRGGKETQYF	TGCAGCGTTGAAGGGCGGGGGGGCAAAGAGACCCAGTACTTC
TRBV7-9	-	TRBJ2-1	-	CASSLVVGGGGDNEQFF	TGTGCCAGCAGCTTAGTGGTTGGAGGAGGGGGGGACAATGAGCAGTTCTTC
TRBV28	-	TRBJ1-5	many	CASKKQARQPQHF	TGTGCCAGCAAGAAACAGGCCCGTCAGCCCCAGCATTTT